These 11 T cell receptor beta chains originate from one sample sequenced in a study of blood T cell repertoires in COVID-19. Sequenced by immunoSEQ multiplex PCR; TCRdb stores in-frame clones only, minus some. The sample contains roughly 16,000 clones, almost 90% of which appear only once. Specimen: peripheral blood. The source is a human donor in a cohort sampled during active COVID-19.

The CDR3 protein is CASSPPGQTNTEAFF. The CDR3 DNA reads TGTGCCAGCTCACCACCGGGACAGACGAACACTGAAGCTTTCTTT. The V and J genes are TRBV18 and TRBJ1-1, with TRBD1 identical over 7 bases. The junction had 2 bases not matched to a gene; V was cut back by 0 bases and J by 1 base. There are 15 residues in the CDR3. CDR1 KGHSH and CDR2 LQKENI come from the germline V gene.

This clone was seen a single time. The V and J genes are TRBV4-1 and TRBJ2-7; D might be TRBD2 (6 bases). CDR3 length: 18 amino acids. V lost 1 base to trimming and J lost 0 bases, with 19 bases between them. Germline lookup yields CDR1 MGHRA and CDR2 YSYEKL. DNA of the CDR3: TGCGCCAGCAGCCAAGCACTGGGATTGGGAGGTACCTCCTACGAGCAGTACTTC. It encodes CASSQALGLGGTSYEQYF.

This chain joins TRBV18 and TRBJ1-2, with D unclear. The CDR3 has 14 amino acids. V lost 3 bases and J 0 bases, leaving 8 bases between the germline ends. Per the germline V gene, CDR1 is KGHSH and CDR2 is LQKENI. CDR3 region: CASSPAGTNYGYTF. CDR3 coding DNA: TGTGCCAGCTCACCTGCGGGGACTAACTATGGCTACACCTTC.

The chain has TRBV24-1 and TRBJ2-3; 7 nucleotides line up with TRBD2. Looked up from germline, CDR1 is KGHDR and CDR2 is SFDVKD. This CDR3 is 15 amino acids long. Germline trimming cut 7 bases from V and 2 bases from J; bases unmatched to any gene: 8. CDR3 protein: CATRSGLGLTDTQYF. The CDR3 DNA is TGTGCCACCAGGAGTGGACTAGGACTCACAGATACGCAGTATTTT.

J is TRBJ2-1 and V is TRBV10-3, with TRBD2 identical over 15 bases. The CDR3 runs to 17 residues. Germline assignment: CDR1 ENHRY and CDR2 SYGVKD. After removal of 9 bases from V and 3 bases from J, the junction contained 9 bases not matched to a gene. CDR3 in DNA: TGTGCCATGGGGGGACTAGCGGGAGGTAATAACTACAATGAGCAGTTCTTC. It specifies CAMGGLAGGNNYNEQFF.

The chain links TRBV2 to TRBJ2-6; D is unclear. Germline CDR1 SNHLY, CDR2 FYNNEI. The germline V and J ends were trimmed by 4 bases and 2 bases, with 9 bases remaining between them. The CDR3 runs 15 residues. Here the CDR3 reads CASSVEAPGANVLTF. CDR3 coding DNA: TGTGCCAGCAGTGTAGAAGCTCCTGGGGCCAACGTCCTGACTTTC.

V usage is TRBV4-2 and J usage is TRBJ1-3; 7 nucleotides match TRBD1. The CDR3 runs to 15 residues. CDR1 and CDR2 from the germline V gene are LGHNA and YNFKEQ. The J segment lost 9 bases and the V segment lost 1 base, leaving 9 bases of the junction unmatched. DNA of the CDR3: TGTGCCAGCAGCCAAGGGCAGGGGGAAATCGGCACCATATATTTT. Protein: CASSQGQGEIGTIYF.

The rearrangement uses TRBV6-2 or TRBV6-3 and TRBJ1-5; 9 bases are a match to TRBD1. The V gene's germline CDR1 is MNHEY and CDR2 SVGEGT. The CDR3 sequence is 16 residues long. V lost 2 bases and J lost 4; bases outside the gene matches: 6. CDR3 in amino acids: CASSYADRGSNQPQHF. For the CDR3, the DNA is TGTGCCAGCAGTTACGCGGACAGGGGATCAAATCAGCCCCAGCATTTT.

This chain links TRBV5-4 with TRBJ2-5, with 8 bases fitting TRBD2. Looked up from germline, CDR1 is SGHNT and CDR2 is YYREEE (reference sequence). Unmatched junction bases numbered 4, after V lost 2 bases and J lost 4 bases. The CDR3 is made up of 14 amino acids. The CDR3 reads CASSFPRGGETQYF. The CDR3 DNA reads TGTGCCAGCAGCTTTCCACGGGGGGGAGAGACCCAGTACTTC.

The V and J genes are TRBV7-2 and TRBJ2-2; 7 bases are a match to TRBD2. The V segment lost 2 bases and the J segment 1 base; nucleotides outside the gene matches: 4. CDR1 is SGHTA, CDR2 FQGNSA, per germline. The CDR3 consists of 16 residues. The CDR3 loop is CASSLLGGGNTGELFF. DNA of the CDR3: TGTGCCAGCAGCTTATTAGGCGGGGGGAACACCGGGGAGCTGTTTTTT.

The rearrangement uses TRBV18 and TRBJ2-3; D might be TRBD2 (5 bases). The CDR3 length is 13 residues. Germline-derived CDR1 and CDR2 are KGHSH and LQKENI. V lost 6 bases and J lost 2, with 9 bases in between. The chain's CDR3 is CASSERSTDTQYF. The CDR3 DNA is TGTGCCAGCTCCGAGCGGTCCACAGATACGCAGTATTTT.